These T cell receptor beta chains were read from a single sample in a study of shared clonotypes between healthy human individuals. The method was immunoSEQ multiplex PCR; TCRdb's version includes in-frame clones alone and lacks a portion of them. This sample has some 700,000 clones, with 90% found just once. The sample consisted of memory CD8+ T cells from PBMCs. These receptors were collected from a man between 18 and 35 years old in good health. Some clones in this sample may be carry-over from other donors' samples. Each CDR3 is given with its conserved first and last residue. Each record gives: clone size, J gene, D gene, V gene, CDR3 length, CDR3 DNA, CDR3 protein. A D gene is named only where the DNA matches it firmly. Expanded clones get a size class; other rows say once, few or many, or leave the size out.

.	TRBJ1-5	TRBD1	TRBV27	14	TGTGCCAGCAGCCACAGGGGCCAGGGTCAGCCCCAGCATTTT	CASSHRGQGQPQHF
.	TRBJ1-5	.	TRBV27	14	TGTGCCAGCAGTTTCGCTATTATGGCAGGGCCCCAGCATTTT	CASSFAIMAGPQHF
.	TRBJ2-7	TRBD2	TRBV7-3	15	TGTGCCAGCACCCCTGCTAGCGGGCCTTCCTACGAGCAGTACTTC	CASTPASGPSYEQYF
.	TRBJ1-1	.	TRBV11-2	14	TGTGCCAGCAGCACCCAGGACAGAGACACTGAAGCTTTCTTT	CASSTQDRDTEAFF
.	TRBJ2-7	TRBD2	TRBV5-5	15	TGTGCCAGCAGCTTGGGGGCTAGCGGGAATTACGAGCAGTACTTC	CASSLGASGNYEQYF
.	TRBJ2-7	.	TRBV27	12	TGTGCCAGCAGTTCCCTGTCCCACGAGCAGTACTTC	CASSSLSHEQYF
.	TRBJ2-1	TRBD2	TRBV9	12	TGTGCCAGCAGCGGACTTAGCGGGAGATGGTTCTTC	CASSGLSGRWFF
.	TRBJ2-5	TRBD1	TRBV5-4	18	TGTGCCAGCAGCTTGGGTATGACCCGGGACAGGGGGCCTGAGACCCAGTACTTC	CASSLGMTRDRGPETQYF
.	TRBJ2-1	TRBD2	TRBV27	14	TGTGCCAGCAGAATCTTAGCGGGAGACAATGAGCAGTTCTTC	CASRILAGDNEQFF
.	TRBJ2-5	.	TRBV7-6	17	TGTGCCAGCAGCCCTCCCCCGGGGCGTAAGGGAAGAGAGACCCAGTACTTC	CASSPPPGRKGRETQYF
.	TRBJ2-5	.	TRBV9	10	TGTGCCAGCAGCGAAGAGACCCAGTACTTC	CASSEETQYF
.	TRBJ2-7	TRBD2	TRBV7-2	14	TGTGCCAGCAGCTTTAGCGGGAGGCCAAGCGAGCAGTACTTC	CASSFSGRPSEQYF
once	TRBJ1-2	.	TRBV4-1	16	TGCGCCAGCAGCCAAGGTTCTGGGGGGATGGCCTATGGCTACACCTTC	CASSQGSGGMAYGYTF
.	TRBJ2-1	.	TRBV27	16	TGTGCCAGCCGCCTCGTGGGGAGGGGGGGATACAATGAGCAGTTCTTC	CASRLVGRGGYNEQFF
.	TRBJ2-3	TRBD1	TRBV4-3	16	TGCGCCAGCAGCCAAGAAGACAGGGTGCGTGCAGATACGCAGTATTTT	CASSQEDRVRADTQYF
.	TRBJ2-7	.	TRBV6-6	15	TGTGCCAGCAGTTACTCGAGTCCGGGCTCCTACGAGCAGTACTTC	CASSYSSPGSYEQYF
.	TRBJ2-5	TRBD1	TRBV5-1	15	TGCGCCAGCAGCCTGGGACAGTTTAAACAAGAGACCCAGTACTTC	CASSLGQFKQETQYF
.	TRBJ2-2	.	TRBV10-3	11	TGTGCCATCAGTGACTCCGGGGAGCTGTTTTTT	CAISDSGELFF
once	TRBJ1-1	.	TRBV6-6	15	TGTGCCAGCAGTTACTCGAATTACTTAGGGACTGAAGCTTTCTTT	CASSYSNYLGTEAFF